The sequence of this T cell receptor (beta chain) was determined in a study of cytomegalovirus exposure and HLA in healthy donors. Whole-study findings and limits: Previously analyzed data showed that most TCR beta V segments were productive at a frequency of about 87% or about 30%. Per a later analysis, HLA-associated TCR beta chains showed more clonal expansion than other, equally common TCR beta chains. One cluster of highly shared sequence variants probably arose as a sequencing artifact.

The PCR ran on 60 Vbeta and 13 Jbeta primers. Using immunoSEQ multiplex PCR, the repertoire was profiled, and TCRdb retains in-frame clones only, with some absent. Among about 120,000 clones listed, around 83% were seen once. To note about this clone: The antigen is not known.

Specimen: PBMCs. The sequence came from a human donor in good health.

The CDR3 nucleotides are TGTGCCAGCAGACCGGCGGGGGCAAATCAGCCCCAGCATTTT. This translates into CASRPAGANQPQHF. The V and J genes are TRBV7-9 and TRBJ1-5, with D tentatively TRBD1 (6 bases). CDR3 length: 14 residues. Trimming removed 6 bases at V and 4 bases at J, with 13 bases between. The germline gives CDR1 SEHNR, CDR2 FQNEAQ (reference sequence).